Listed below are T cell receptor beta chains from one sample, sequenced in a study of T cell responses to AZD1222 COVID-19 vaccine. The protocol was immunoSEQ multiplex PCR, while the TCRdb copy is restricted to in-frame clones and leaves out a portion. The repertoire holds more than 100,000 clones, with roughly 85% as singletons. Sequences were derived from peripheral blood, sampled 28 days after the second dose of the MenACWY control vaccine. These TCRs come from an adult who received the MenACWY meningococcal vaccine as a control. CDR3s include the opening cysteine and the closing phenylalanine or tryptophan. The D gene is left open where the match is weak. Clone size is not always given. Where it is, it says once, few, many or a class for expanded clones.

d_gene	j_gene	abundance	v_gene	CDR3nt	CDR3aa
-	TRBJ2-7	once	TRBV19	TGTGCCAGTAGTATCCGACAGGAGCAGTACTTC	CASSIRQEQYF
TRBD2	TRBJ2-7	-	TRBV3-1/TRBV3-2	TGTGCCAGCAGCCAACCCGGACTAGCGGGAGAGCGGGGCGAGCAGTACTTC	CASSQPGLAGERGEQYF
TRBD2	TRBJ2-1	-	TRBV4-1	TGCGCCAGCAGCCAAAGAACGCTAGCGGGCCTTTACAATGAGCAGTTCTTC	CASSQRTLAGLYNEQFF
-	TRBJ2-5	-	TRBV10-1	TGCGCCAGCAGTGAAAGGGCACAAGAGACCCAGTACTTC	CASSERAQETQYF
-	TRBJ1-4	-	TRBV4-2	TGTGCCAGCAGCCGTCTACTTGCAGATATAAATGAAAAACTGTTTTTT	CASSRLLADINEKLFF
-	TRBJ1-4	-	TRBV6-2/TRBV6-3	TGTGCCAGCAGCCCAGTATGGAATGAAAAACTGTTTTTT	CASSPVWNEKLFF
TRBD2	TRBJ2-7	-	TRBV2	TGTGCCAGCGGTCAGCGGGAGAACCACGAGCAGTACTTC	CASGQRENHEQYF
-	TRBJ1-5	-	TRBV7-2	TGTGCCAGCAGCTTCAATTCTCAGCCCCAGCATTTT	CASSFNSQPQHF
-	TRBJ1-2	-	TRBV28	TGTGCCAGCAGTTTACCAGCTAACTATGGCTACACCTTC	CASSLPANYGYTF
-	TRBJ1-2	-	TRBV4-1	TGCGCCAGCAGCCAAGTGGCAATAGGGGTCTATGGCTACACCTTC	CASSQVAIGVYGYTF
-	TRBJ1-1	-	TRBV12-3/TRBV12-4	TGTGCCAGCAGTTTACGACTGCACACTGAAGCTTTCTTT	CASSLRLHTEAFF
-	TRBJ2-7	-	TRBV5-6	TGTGCCAGCAGACAGGTTGGGGGGTCCGAGCAGTACTTC	CASRQVGGSEQYF
TRBD1	TRBJ1-1	-	TRBV5-1	TGCGCCAGCAGCACGTGGGGACAGATAAACACTGAAGCTTTCTTT	CASSTWGQINTEAFF
-	TRBJ1-1	-	TRBV29-1	TGCAGCGTTGAAGCGGGGGCTAGGAACACTGAAGCTTTCTTT	CSVEAGARNTEAFF
-	TRBJ1-2	-	TRBV14	TGTGCCAGCAGCCAAGATTATAGCTATGGCTACACCTTC	CASSQDYSYGYTF
TRBD1	TRBJ1-1	-	TRBV10-3	TGTGCCATCAACGGAGGACAGGGCTGGCCTCCGGACACTGAAGCTTTCTTT	CAINGGQGWPPDTEAFF
-	TRBJ1-5	-	TRBV28	TGTGCCAGCAGCCCCAACCCCGGGAGACAGCCCCAGCATTTT	CASSPNPGRQPQHF
-	TRBJ2-3	-	TRBV12-3/TRBV12-4	TGTGCCAGCCGTAGGGGAGATACGCAGTATTTT	CASRRGDTQYF
TRBD2	TRBJ2-7	few	TRBV2	TGTGCCAGCAGTGAAGCGGGACTAGCGCTCCCAATGGGCAAGCAGTACTTC	CASSEAGLALPMGKQYF
-	TRBJ2-5	-	TRBV5-4	TGTGCCAGCAGCTTGGGGGGACTCCAAGAGACCCAGTACTTC	CASSLGGLQETQYF
-	TRBJ1-5	-	TRBV15	TGTGCCACCAGCAGCCGTACAGGGATCTCCAATCAGCCCCAGCATTTT	CATSSRTGISNQPQHF
-	TRBJ1-3	-	TRBV19	TGTGCCAGTGGGGATGGAAACACCATATATTTT	CASGDGNTIYF
TRBD1	TRBJ1-3	-	TRBV30	TGTGCCTGGAGTCTACTATTGACAGGGGGGGGAAACACCATATATTTT	CAWSLLLTGGGNTIYF
-	TRBJ2-1	-	TRBV12-3/TRBV12-4	TGTGCCAGCACTCAGACAGACTACAATGAGCAGTTCTTC	CASTQTDYNEQFF
-	TRBJ2-2	-	TRBV14	TGTGCCAGCAGCCAACTGTATGGGGACACCGGGGAGCTGTTTTTT	CASSQLYGDTGELFF
-	TRBJ1-6	-	TRBV28	TGTGCCAGCAGTTACCGAGGCTCACCCCTCCACTTT	CASSYRGSPLHF
-	TRBJ2-5	-	TRBV10-3	TGTGCCATCAGCCTGGACAGACTACGGGAGACCCAGTACTTC	CAISLDRLRETQYF
-	TRBJ1-3	-	TRBV6-1	TGTGCCAGCAGTGAAGAGCGGGGGTCCCTCTCTGGAAACACCATATATTTT	CASSEERGSLSGNTIYF
-	TRBJ1-2	-	TRBV5-1	TGCGCCAGCAGCGTGACGGGTGAGAATGGCTACACCTTC	CASSVTGENGYTF
-	TRBJ1-1	-	TRBV19	TGTGCCAGTAGTATTGACAGGTGGAACACTGAAGCTTTCTTT	CASSIDRWNTEAFF
-	TRBJ1-2	-	TRBV2	TGTGCCAGCAGTGAAGCGCTGGTGGGTGGCTACACCTTC	CASSEALVGGYTF
TRBD1	TRBJ2-2	-	TRBV5-1	TGCGCCAGCAGCTGGGACAGTAACACCGGGGAGCTGTTTTTT	CASSWDSNTGELFF
-	TRBJ2-3	-	TRBV3-1/TRBV3-2	TGTGCCAGCAGCCAAGGTCTCGGGGGACGGTGGACAGATACGCAGTATTTT	CASSQGLGGRWTDTQYF
-	TRBJ2-1	few	TRBV5-6	TGTGCCAGCAGCTTGGACTACCTCGACCACAATGAGCAGTTCTTC	CASSLDYLDHNEQFF
TRBD1	TRBJ2-3	-	TRBV5-1	TGCGCCAGCAGCCCCGACAGGGAAGGTACGCAGTATTTT	CASSPDREGTQYF
-	TRBJ1-5	-	TRBV6-1	TGTGCCAGCAGTGAGATGCTCGGTGCCCAGCGGCCCCAGCATTTT	CASSEMLGAQRPQHF
-	TRBJ2-7	-	TRBV19	TGTGCCAGTAGTGCAACGGTCCTGAGCTCCTACGAGCAGTACTTC	CASSATVLSSYEQYF
TRBD2	TRBJ2-2	-	TRBV18	TGTGCCAGCTCACCACGAGTCGGGACTAGCAACACCGGGGAGCTGTTTTTT	CASSPRVGTSNTGELFF
-	TRBJ1-4	once	TRBV5-1	TGCGCCAGCAGCTTGGGTGACCGGGCTGGTAATGAAAAACTGTTTTTT	CASSLGDRAGNEKLFF
-	TRBJ2-2	-	TRBV5-1	TGCGCCAGCAGTCGGGTAGCCTTAAACACCGGGGAGCTGTTTTTT	CASSRVALNTGELFF
TRBD2	TRBJ2-7	-	TRBV20-1	TGCAGTGCTAGTTGGCCTAGCGGGAGGGCCGGAGAGCAGTACTTC	CSASWPSGRAGEQYF
-	TRBJ2-3	-	TRBV6-2/TRBV6-3	TGTGCCAGCAGTTATCCCCCAGGGGCAGGGCGAACAGATACGCAGTATTTT	CASSYPPGAGRTDTQYF
-	TRBJ1-1	-	TRBV4-2	TGTGCCAGCAGCCAAGTGCGCGGGGCTGAAGCTTTCTTT	CASSQVRGAEAFF
-	TRBJ1-2	-	TRBV7-9	TGTGCCAGCAGCTTCGGTCAGGGGTACTACTATGGCTACACCTTC	CASSFGQGYYYGYTF
-	TRBJ2-1	-	TRBV4-1	TGCGCCAGCAGCCAGCCTCCCCCAGACAGGCAGATCTACAATGAGCAGTTCTTC	CASSQPPPDRQIYNEQFF
-	TRBJ2-1	-	TRBV30	TGTGCCTGGAGTGAGCAGTTCTTC	CAWSEQFF
-	TRBJ2-1	-	TRBV29-1	TGCAGCGTTGAACCGACATCCTACAATGAGCAGTTCTTC	CSVEPTSYNEQFF